The present entry profiles one T cell receptor beta chain with its context. Its recognized antigen is unknown. Per-base quality was not reported, and no clone a single base away is much larger than it. The entry originates in a study of OX40 agonist ivuxolimab in advanced cancers. Regarding the study in general: Ivuxolimab was an agonistic, fully human IgG2 monoclonal antibody directed against OX40 (CD134), a costimulatory receptor. Intravenous ivuxolimab was administered to patients every 2 weeks at six dose levels: 0.01, 0.1, 0.3, 1.5, 3 and 10 mg/kg. Of the 52 patients in dose escalation, about 20 had hepatocellular carcinoma, about 15 had melanoma, 9 had renal cell carcinoma and 9 had head and neck cancer. The dose-escalation cohort was about 86% male with a mean age of approximately 60 years, ranging from roughly 23 to 79. Prior anti-PD-1, anti-PD-L1 or anti-CTLA-4 therapy was permitted, and checkpoint inhibitors had been received by around 40% of dose-escalation patients. Partial responses occurred in three dose-escalation patients: two with cutaneous melanoma and one with hepatocellular carcinoma. Peripheral TCRbeta sequencing aimed to test whether ivuxolimab altered TCR sequence diversity and caused clonal T-cell expansion. The paper describes the monotherapy dose-escalation part (N ≈ 50 patients) of the phase I trial of ivuxolimab. Here is what the overall study found, with its caveats: Which antigens the clonally expanded peripheral T cells were specific for was not determined. Clonal expansion of both CD4+ and CD8+ blood T cells was observed from baseline to week 6 at doses 0.1 to 3.0 mg/kg. Low levels of normalized T-cell clonal expansion were also seen in some patients who did not respond. After ivuxolimab, more expanded clones were found on average in CD8+ T cells than in CD4+ T cells. In the 0.1-3.0 mg/kg groups, partial responders had among the lowest normalized peripheral clonal expansion, particularly in CD8+ T cells.

The trial excluded patients who had a history of autoimmune disease or who were on systemic immunosuppression. Peripheral blood for TCR sequencing was drawn from every dose cohort at baseline, at cycle 4 day 1 and at cycle 7 day 1. Samples were obtained from an open-label, multicenter, first-in-human phase I dose-escalation trial of ivuxolimab. Adults with locally advanced or metastatic melanoma, renal cell, hepatocellular, or head and neck squamous cell carcinoma were enrolled in the trial. Before TCR sequencing, CD4+ and CD8+ T cells were separately sorted from peripheral blood. Genomic DNA was isolated from the sorted cells so that the TCRbeta CDR3 region could be sequenced. The immunoSEQ Assay was used to sequence the TCRbeta CDR3 regions. This immuneACCESS table, as held by TCRdb, lists in-frame sequences with V and J called but not all clones. Of the missing ones, under half trace to an unresolved V gene in checked studies; the others have no known cause. The sample has fewer than 90,000 clones on record, roughly 85% of them singletons. Approximately 3.1% of the sample comes from the top ten.

The source is an adult with an advanced solid tumor such as melanoma, head and neck, liver or kidney cancer. This material consisted of CD4+ or CD8+ T cells sorted from blood, taken in a trial of the OX40 agonist ivuxolimab.

CDR3 sequence: CASRTSSLKQYF. The nucleotide sequence reads TGTGCCAGCCGGACTAGCTCTTTGAAGCAGTACTTC. Recombination connected TRBV6-5 to TRBJ2-7; 8 central nucleotides agree with TRBD2. V trim: 8 bases; J trim: 8 bases; unmatched bases: 8. Reading the germline V gene gives CDR1 MNHEY and CDR2 SVGAGI. Measured from the cysteine to the phenylalanine, the CDR3 is 12 residues long. The read is trimmed to its CDR3 DNA, 36 bases read in frame from base 1.